This T cell receptor (beta chain) was found in a study of cytomegalovirus exposure and HLA in healthy donors. Findings and limits, study-wide: Some V segments (TRBV6-2 and TRBV6-3 among them) were excluded as indistinguishable.

The CDR3 is made up of 13 amino acids. Germline CDR1 is SEHNR and CDR2 is FQNEAQ (reference sequence). With 2 bases removed from V and 3 bases from J, the gap between germline ends came to 8 bases. A multiplex PCR was run with 60 Vbeta primers and 13 Jbeta primers. The repertoire was sequenced with immunoSEQ multiplex PCR; TCRdb's copy has only in-frame clones and lacks some. In the table there are about 160,000 clones, around 78% of which are singletons. Turning to this clone: Its specificity is not known.

Sequenced sample: PBMCs. This chain links TRBV7-9 with TRBJ2-7; tentative D call: TRBD1 (5 bases). The TCR sequence derives from a man in his forties or fifties in good health and CMV-seronegative. CDR3 residues: CASSLPDSYEQYF. The CDR3 region has the DNA TGTGCCAGCAGCTTACCAGACAGCTACGAGCAGTACTTC.